A single sample gave rise to the 15 T cell receptor beta chains below, sequenced in a study of glioma-infiltrating T cells after dendritic cell vaccination. As for time point: after dendritic cell vaccination, including at tumor progression/relapse. The method was immunoSEQ multiplex PCR; TCRdb's version includes in-frame clones alone and lacks a portion of them. The sample shows 85,000 to 100,000 clones, 81% of them seen only once. Sequenced here: blood, sampled after dendritic cell vaccination. All receptors derive from a human donor with glioblastoma.

This clone was seen more than once but under ten times. V is TRBV12-5 and J is TRBJ2-3, with 13 bases fitting TRBD2. V trimming: 2 bases; J trimming: 0 bases; junction bases outside the gene matches: 11. The germline V gene has CDR1 LGHNT and CDR2 FRNRAP. This CDR3 spans 20 amino acids. CDR3 sequence (DNA): TGTGCTAGTGGTTTGACTGGGACTAGCGGGATCCTGATTAGCACAGATACGCAGTATTTT. Amino acids: CASGLTGTSGILISTDTQYF.

CDR3 sequence reads: CASSRGGGSDQPQHF. CDR3 sequence (DNA): TGCGCCAGCAGCCGCGGGGGGGGCAGCGATCAGCCCCAGCATTTT. The genes are TRBV5-1 and TRBJ1-5, with D perhaps TRBD1 (6 bases). The length of the CDR3 is 15 residues. Germline CDR1 reads SGHRS; CDR2 reads YFSETQ. Trimming left V 4 bases short and J 5 bases short, with 16 bases between.

This clone was picked up one time. V is TRBV4-2 and J is TRBJ1-5, with a weak D call TRBD1 (5 bases). CDR1 and CDR2 from the germline V gene are LGHNA and YNFKEQ. V lost 0 bases and J 2 bases, leaving 11 bases between the germline ends. This CDR3 is built from 16 residues. DNA of the CDR3: TGTGCCAGCAGCCAAGAATTTCAGGGCGGCAATCAGCCCCAGCATTTT. This codes for CASSQEFQGGNQPQHF.

The J gene is TRBJ2-1, the V gene TRBV9; D may be TRBD2 (6 bases). Germline CDR1 SGDLS, CDR2 YYNGEE. This CDR3 is built from 13 residues. V was cut by 0 bases and J by 7 bases, with 8 bases left in between. The CDR3 coding sequence is TGTGCCAGCAGCGTAGAGGGACTTAATGAGCAGTTCTTC. It translates to CASSVEGLNEQFF.

The V and J genes are TRBV2 and TRBJ2-3; TRBD2 agrees at 7 bases. Germline CDR1 is SNHLY and CDR2 is FYNNEI. The CDR3 has 15 residues. Losses at the gene ends were 6 bases for V and 1 base for J; bases not matched to a gene: 7. CDR3 coding DNA: TGTGCCAGCAGATATTTCGCGGGGGGCACAGATACGCAGTATTTT. Amino acid sequence: CASRYFAGGTDTQYF.

This clone was detected only a few times. The CDR3 region is CASSLRGSYNEQFF. The DNA for the CDR3 is TGTGCCAGCAGTTTGCGGGGAAGCTACAATGAGCAGTTCTTC. This sequence joins TRBV27 and TRBJ2-1; the D gene is possibly TRBD2 (6 bases). Germline V gives CDR1 MNHEY, CDR2 SMNVEV (reference sequence). The CDR3 length is 14 residues. Trimming stripped 3 bases from V and 3 bases from J, with 9 bases between.

The gene calls are TRBV11-2 and TRBJ1-1; D is ambiguous. The ends were cut back, 5 bases at V and 5 bases at J, with 12 bases in the middle. Germline V gene sequence: CDR1 SGHAT, CDR2 FQNNGV. CDR3 length equals 13 residues. This CDR3 reads CASSPAAETEAFF. The CDR3 bases are TGTGCCAGCAGCCCAGCAGCGGAAACTGAAGCTTTCTTT.

The genes are TRBV29-1 and TRBJ1-1; D uncertain. Germline values: CDR1 SQVTM, CDR2 ANQGSEA. This CDR3 spans 13 amino acids. V lost 4 bases, J lost 5 bases, and 14 bases lay in between. The CDR3 is CSVGPRGGTEAFF. In DNA form, the CDR3 reads TGCAGCGTTGGGCCGCGGGGTGGGACTGAAGCTTTCTTT.

The V and J genes are TRBV6-1 and TRBJ1-2, with 7 bases identical to TRBD1. The CDR3 covers 15 residues. Trimming cost V 11 bases and J 6 bases; bases outside gene matches: 18. The germline CDR1 and CDR2 sequences are MNHNS and SASEGT. The CDR3 loop reads CAAQTSGQLLDGYTF. CDR3 bases: TGTGCCGCCCAAACGTCGGGACAGCTATTGGATGGCTACACCTTC.

The chain joins TRBV7-8 to TRBJ2-2; TRBD2 aligns across 7 bases. CDR3 size: 16 residues. Germline CDR1 and CDR2: SGHVS and FQNEAQ. Trimming removed 2 bases from V and 1 base from J; junction bases left unmatched: 4. DNA of the CDR3: TGTGCCAGCAGCTTATGGGAGGGAGGGAACACCGGGGAGCTGTTTTTT. It encodes CASSLWEGGNTGELFF.

The genes are TRBV7-9 and TRBJ2-2; D uncertain. The CDR3 extends over 15 amino acids. Germline V gene lookup returns CDR1 SEHNR and CDR2 FQNEAQ (reference sequence). The ends were cut back, 5 bases at V and 7 bases at J, with 17 bases in the middle. The DNA for the CDR3 is TGTGCCAGCAGCCCCTCGGGTATGCGGAACGGGGAGCTGTTTTTT. As protein: CASSPSGMRNGELFF.

The table lists this clone with a few counts. V gene TRBV5-1 combines with J gene TRBJ1-3, with unresolved D. The CDR3 spans 14 residues. Germline CDR1 is SGHRS and CDR2 is YFSETQ. The V and J ends lost 1 base and 6 bases respectively, with 11 bases between them. This CDR3 is CASSLNSGLNTIYF. As DNA, the CDR3 is TGCGCCAGCAGCTTGAATTCGGGGTTAAACACCATATATTTT.

The chain uses TRBV5-1 and TRBJ1-3; D gene unclear. The CDR3 runs to 13 residues. V lost 1 base and J lost 4, with 6 bases in between. Germline values: CDR1 SGHRS, CDR2 YFSETQ. CDR3 region: CASSLLEGNTIYF. The CDR3 region has the DNA TGCGCCAGCAGCTTGTTAGAGGGAAACACCATATATTTT.

The chain employs TRBV18 and TRBJ1-4; D not certain. This CDR3 comprises 12 residues. Germline V CDR1 and CDR2: KGHSH, LQKENI. V lost 6 bases and J 12 bases, leaving 14 bases between the germline ends. CDR3 loop: CASSPALEELFF. DNA for the CDR3: TGTGCCAGCTCGCCGGCGTTGGAGGAACTGTTTTTT.

A single count supports this clone. The chain combines TRBV4-2 with TRBJ1-4; a possible D gene is TRBD1 (5 bases). The CDR3 covers 15 residues. Germline values: CDR1 LGHNA, CDR2 YNFKEQ. Deletions cut 1 base from V and 8 bases from J, with 14 bases between. The CDR3 is CASSQAVAGREKLFF. The DNA of the CDR3 is TGTGCCAGCAGCCAAGCTGTTGCAGGGCGGGAAAAACTGTTTTTT.